This TCR beta chain stems from a study of T cells expressing NK-cell markers (dated by TCRdb to about 2020). Looking at the study overall: Three sorted T-cell subsets (CD3+CD56+NKG2C+, CD3+CD56+NKG2C- and CD3+CD56-NKG2C+) from under 10 donors had their TCR beta-chain repertoires profiled. Of the eight sequenced donors, seven were found to be HCMV-seropositive and one was found to be HCMV-seronegative. The study sequenced eight donors, all healthy volunteers chosen at random: three men and five women. Illumina HiSeq 2000/2500, MiSeq or NextSeq was used to sequence libraries as 2 x 150 bp reads. The investigation overall reported the following: Whether the expanded NKG2C-expressing T cell clones were specific for HCMV antigens remained unclear. For six donors, the dominant CD3+CD56+NKG2C+ clonotypes were among the top 10 CD8+ clonotypes and accounted for about 1.0-7.5% of CD8+ T cells. Those dominant clonotypes were again the most abundant among CD3+CD56-NKG2C+ cells in a handful of donors, at roughly 25-60.1%.

To determine HCMV serostatus, a commercial ELISA kit was used to detect HCMV-specific IgG in serum. Peripheral blood mononuclear cells were isolated from blood by Ficoll density gradient centrifugation. This sample was sequenced with an Illumina HiSeq 2000. TCR beta cDNA libraries were made by 5'RACE template switching that added a universal primer site and unique molecular identifiers. Priming for cDNA synthesis came from the TCR beta constant segment, and two successive PCR amplification steps followed. The original methods were these. MIGEC was used to demultiplex reads and group reads by UMI, and MiTCR was used to assemble and quantify clonotypes. To remove erroneous sequences, TCR cDNA sequences were retained only when supported by two or more reads. Downstream repertoire analysis used the tcR package, and clonotypes were matched across fractions by CDR3 nucleotide sequence plus V segment. Antigen specificity was annotated against VDJdb with VDJmatch, allowing one amino acid substitution in CDR3. Reprocessed by TCRdb, the reads give a single entry per CDR3 protein sequence, without DNA. These V and J calls derive from TCRdb rather than the authors' analysis. The table for this sample lists 300,000 to 450,000 distinct CDR3 sequences. Around 5% of the sample lies in the top ten.

From a lookup of the germline V gene, CDR1 and CDR2 are SGHVS and FNYEAQ. The CDR3 contains 13 residues, cysteine and phenylalanine counted. This entry has no DNA. Of note for this clonotype: Its binding antigen is unknown.

Sequencing used blood T cells: a sorted CD56 or NKG2C T cell subset, CD4+ or CD8+ T cells, or bulk PBMC T cells (not recorded which). This sequence was found in a man between 18 and 69 years old in good health. The V and J segments used are TRBV7-6 and TRBJ1-5. This receptor has the CDR3 CASSLDTNQPQHF.